The rows below give T cell receptor beta chains drawn from one sample of a study of CD8+CD57+ T cells in acquired aplastic anemia. TCRdb redid the calling of the reads with MiXCR, one entry per CDR3 protein. The sample lists some 200,000 distinct CDR3 sequences; around 47% were seen once. Sequencing was done on a sample of sorted CD4+, CD8+, or CD8+CD57+ T cells (not recorded which) from PBMCs. The receptors come from a human donor with aplastic anemia. Both conserved end residues are part of each CDR3. A D gene is named only where the DNA matches it firmly. Size is omitted from some rows. Given values are once, few, many or a class for expanded clones.

size | J | D | V | DNA | CDR3
- | TRBJ2-3 | TRBD2 | TRBV7-6 | TGTGCCAGCAGCCCCCAAACGTCCACTAGCGGGAGGGCCGGCTGGCAGTATTTT | CASSPQTSTSGRAGWQYF
- | TRBJ1-1 | - | TRBV10-3 | TGTGCCATCGCCGGGACCGGGAACACTGAAGCTTTCTTT | CAIAGTGNTEAFF
- | TRBJ2-1 | - | TRBV19 | TGTGCCAGTAGCCCGAGCGCGGGCGGTACGCAGTTCTTC | CASSPSAGGTQFF
few | TRBJ2-2 | - | TRBV4-2 | TGTGCCAGCAGCCAAGAGGCGCGGGGCACCGGGGAGCTGTTTTTT | CASSQEARGTGELFF
- | TRBJ2-1 | - | TRBV10-3 | TGTGCCATCAGTGGCGGACCAAGAAACAATGAGCAGTTCTTC | CAISGGPRNNEQFF
- | TRBJ1-2 | TRBD1 | TRBV24-1 | TGTGCCACCCCGACAGGGGTGGTAGGCTACACCTTC | CATPTGVVGYTF
- | TRBJ2-7 | - | TRBV14 | TGTGCCAGCAGCCTCCCTGGGAGCTCCTACGAGCAGTACTTC | CASSLPGSSYEQYF
many | TRBJ2-7 | - | TRBV7-2 | TGTGCCAGCAGCTTAGGGGGAATGGGGAAAGACGAGCAGTACTTC | CASSLGGMGKDEQYF
few | TRBJ2-7 | TRBD1 | TRBV7-6 | TGTGCCAGCAGCCCAACCGGGACAGGGGGGGGCGAGCAGTACTTC | CASSPTGTGGGEQYF
- | TRBJ2-1 | TRBD2 | TRBV11-2 | TGTGCCAGCAGCTCGGGACTAGCTTACAATGAGCAGTTCTTC | CASSSGLAYNEQFF
- | TRBJ1-1 | - | TRBV20-1 | TGCAGCACCGACAGTATGAACACTGAAGCTTTCTTT | CSTDSMNTEAFF
many | TRBJ2-3 | - | TRBV19 | TGTGCCAGTAGTATAGCGGGGGCAAACACAGATACGCAGTATTTT | CASSIAGANTDTQYF
- | TRBJ2-7 | - | TRBV7-9 | TGTGCCAGCAGCTTGGCAGGGATACCCTACGAGCAGTACTTC | CASSLAGIPYEQYF
few | TRBJ2-1 | - | TRBV20-1 | TGCAGTGCTAGCCCCTTTAAGGGGGGGGGTGAGCAGTTCTTC | CSASPFKGGGEQFF
- | TRBJ1-6 | - | TRBV4-2 | TGTGCCAGCAGCCCCGGGAGAGTATCTCCCATATCACCCCTCCACTTT | CASSPGRVSPISPLHF
- | TRBJ1-1 | - | TRBV15 | TGTGCCACCAGCAGGGATGACAGGCCGAACACTGAAGCTTTCTTT | CATSRDDRPNTEAFF
many | TRBJ1-1 | - | TRBV29-1 | TGCAGCGTTGTCCCAGGGAACACTGAAGCTTTCTTT | CSVVPGNTEAFF
- | TRBJ2-7 | TRBD1 | TRBV6-7 | TGTGCCAGCAGAAAAACAGGGGTTCTCTACGAGCAGTACTTC | CASRKTGVLYEQYF